The sequence of this T cell receptor beta chain was determined in a study of PD-L1 blockade in urothelial cancer listed by TCRdb under 2017. Some background on the complete study: All patients started therapy in the mid-2010s and received atezolizumab 1,200 mg intravenously every 3 weeks. About 85% of the 29 patients were males with bladder-origin urothelial cancer, and about 60% of the roughly 29 reported a prior smoking history. Patients had an ECOG performance status of 0 or 1 and had received between 0 and 3 prior chemotherapy regimens. Blood samples were analyzed at two time points: 3 weeks after treatment start (second dose) and 6 weeks after treatment start. Blood samples gave median yields of around 150,000 T cells and 80,000 or so unique TCRs, along with a median clonality of around 0.075. An exploratory multi-omic analysis was conducted of the somatic, immune and clinical correlates of response to PD-L1 blockade with atezolizumab in urothelial cancer. Pretreatment tumor samples, along with matched peripheral blood collected serially before and after atezolizumab treatment, underwent TCR sequencing. Durable clinical benefit was defined as progression-free survival longer than 6 months, and TCR features were also tested against progression-free and overall survival. In the same patients, pretreatment tumors underwent whole exome sequencing and RNA sequencing in addition to TCR sequencing. Durable clinical benefit was achieved by nine patients but not by the remaining 20. Around 30 patients had pretreatment blood TCR-seq, approximately 24 had at least one posttreatment blood collection, and approximately 24 had tumor TCR-seq.

A cohort of 30 or so patients with locally advanced or metastatic urothelial carcinoma, treated at Memorial Sloan Kettering on a trial protocol, was included. Peripheral blood mononuclear cells were collected from each patient pretreatment and during treatment, giving between 1 and 8 total time points per patient. The Qiagen DNeasy Blood extraction kit was used to purify genomic DNA from total PBMCs and tumor samples. PBMCs were collected pretreatment and during treatment and were isolated and stored as previously described. Study-wide conclusions, independent of this receptor: A pretreatment peripheral blood TCR clonality below the median was linked to improved progression-free and overall survival. Small sample size (n ≈ 28) and many exploratory analyses mean the results are intended to be hypothesis-generating. Among patients with durable benefit, tumor-associated TCR clones showed greater expansion in peripheral blood 3 weeks after treatment started (n ≈ 22, p = 0.022).

Concerning this clone itself: Its cognate antigen has yet to be identified. No per-base quality is available; no much larger clone lies one base away.

Synthetic TCR analog templates were spiked into each PCR so that absolute template abundance could be estimated from read counts. Using the immunoSEQ assay, TCRbeta CDR3 regions were amplified from genomic DNA with bias-controlled V and J gene primers. Rearranged TCRbeta segments were sequenced at approximately 20X coverage. From the authors' description of their analysis: Sequencing errors were corrected by clustering and CDR3s were annotated against IMGT to assign V, D and J genes. Out-of-frame and stop-codon sequences were excluded, and only productive TCRbeta rearrangements were used in downstream analyses. Clonality was calculated as one minus the Shannon entropy normalized by the log of the number of unique productive sequences. Clones differing between time points or between blood and tumor were identified by Fisher's exact test with Benjamini-Hochberg correction at adjusted p below 0.01. TCRdb stores this immuneACCESS table with in-frame sequences only. Part of the clones is absent; in the studies checked, under half of the shortfall reflects unresolved V genes, and no reason is known for the rest. The DNA gave D and trimming, while V, J and clone size come from that table. The sample profile shows under 55,000 clones; approximately 84% of them were found once. The ten largest account for about 5.6% of the sample.

V sheds 6 bases and J sheds 2 bases, leaving 14 bases between their ends. The CDR1 and CDR2 encoded by the germline V gene are MDHEN and SYDVKM. From the cysteine up to the phenylalanine, the CDR3 has a length of 14 residues. Only the CDR3 part of the read is kept: 42 bases, read in frame from the first base. This specimen was PBMCs, taken around atezolizumab (anti-PD-L1) treatment. This sequence originates from a man between 35 and 55 years old with urothelial cancer. The chain is encoded by TRBV28 joined to TRBJ2-7; a tentative D call is TRBD2 (5 bases match). The CDR3: CASSPTPGTYEQYF. DNA sequence: TGTGCCAGCAGCCCTACCCCCGGGACCTACGAGCAGTACTTC.